This TCR beta chain was obtained from a study of blood T cell repertoires in COVID-19. Looking at the study overall: Collection of acute and convalescent COVID-19 samples took place in the United States, Italy and Spain. PBMCs, B-cell-depleted T cells, or T cells were the source of the cDNA or gDNA that made up the material.

Authors' analysis steps: How many nucleated cells were present was estimated from reference gene primer amplification. Generated by immunoSEQ multiplex PCR, the TCRdb table keeps only in-frame clones and is missing some. V, J and clone size are those of that table, while D and trimming were read from the DNA. The sample shows roughly 18,000 clones, about 88% of them seen only once. This CDR3 has 18 amino acids. Germline assignment: CDR1 SGDLS and CDR2 YYNGEE. The V and J ends lost 0 bases and 4 bases respectively, with 21 bases between them. The chain is built from TRBV9 and TRBJ2-3; possible D gene TRBD2, 6 bases. This sequence originates from a man aged 35-49 years with active COVID-19. Sample: peripheral blood. The CDR3: CASSVAGGAGGKSDTQYF. The CDR3 bases are TGTGCCAGCAGCGTAGCTGGTGGGGCGGGCGGGAAATCAGATACGCAGTATTTT.